Each of the 12 T cell receptor beta chains below was sequenced from the same sample in a study of blood T cell repertoires in COVID-19. Repertoires were generated with immunoSEQ multiplex PCR, while TCRdb's copy carries only in-frame clones and drops some. This sample has 150,000 to 200,000 clones, with roughly 83% found just once. Sequences were obtained from PBMCs or T cells enriched from blood (not recorded which). Receptors originate from a woman between 55 and 75 years old who had recovered from COVID-19.

This sequence joins TRBV7-2 and TRBJ1-3, with 7 bases lining up with TRBD1. The CDR3 is 15 residues long. Germline CDR1 SGHTA, CDR2 FQGNSA. Trimming removed 5 bases from V and 3 bases from J; junction bases left unmatched: 7. The CDR3 reads CASSLPDRIGNTIYF. The CDR3 DNA reads TGTGCCAGCAGCCTCCCGGACAGGATTGGAAACACCATATATTTT.

This chain uses TRBV18 with TRBJ2-1, with D possibly being TRBD1 (5 bases). CDR1 and CDR2 from the germline V gene are KGHSH and LQKENI. The CDR3 covers 15 residues. Between the trimmed V and J ends, which lost 2 bases and 7 bases, there was a span of 15 bases. CDR3 sequence reads: CASSPDSPFGNEQFF. CDR3 nucleotide sequence: TGTGCCAGCTCACCAGACAGTCCGTTTGGGAATGAGCAGTTCTTC. The complete variable domain, with remaining parts taken from reference TRBV18 and TRBJ2-1, reads NAGVMQNPRHLVRRRGQEARLRCSPMKGHSHVYWYRQLPEEGLKFMVYLQKENIIDESGMPKERFSAEFPKEGPSILRIQQVVRGDSAAYFCASSPDSPFGNEQFFGPGTRLTVL.

V and J are TRBV2 and TRBJ1-5; D is unresolved. This CDR3 is 15 amino acids long. V gave up 8 bases and J gave up 0 bases, with 14 bases separating them. The germline V gene encodes CDR1 SNHLY and CDR2 FYNNEI. The CDR3 DNA follows: TGTGCCAGCCGAATGGTGGCCGATAGCAATCAGCCCCAGCATTTT. It is translated as CASRMVADSNQPQHF.

The V gene is TRBV4-2, the J gene TRBJ2-7; TRBD2 aligns across 9 bases. Germline lookup yields CDR1 LGHNA and CDR2 YNFKEQ. V dropped 1 base and J dropped 7; count of bases not matched to a gene: 23. There are 20 residues in the CDR3. In DNA, the CDR3 is TGTGCCAGCAGCCAAGCCATCTTTTCGGATAGCGGGAGTCCCGTTTTAGAGCAGTACTTC. Translation gives CASSQAIFSDSGSPVLEQYF.

This chain links TRBV30 with TRBJ2-1; 9 positions agree with TRBD2. Germline V CDR1 and CDR2: GTSNPN, SVGIG (reference sequence). The V and J ends lost 3 bases and 7 bases, in that order; junction bases with no gene match: 7. The CDR3 loop spans 14 amino acids. The CDR3 coding sequence is TGTGCCTGGAGATCCAGCGGGGGGCGAAATGAGCAGTTCTTC. This codes for CAWRSSGGRNEQFF.

CDR3 nucleotides: TGCGCCAGCAGCTTGGGCGGGTCAGTCGCAGATACGCAGTATTTT. As protein: CASSLGGSVADTQYF. V gene TRBV5-1 combines with J gene TRBJ2-3, with a tentative D call TRBD2 (5 bases). Germline CDR1 SGHRS, CDR2 YFSETQ. V gave up 0 bases and J gave up 4 bases, with 12 bases separating them. CDR3 length: 15 residues.

The chain links TRBV4-1 to TRBJ1-2; tentative D call: TRBD1 (6 bases). This CDR3 is built from 17 residues. Trimming removed 0 bases from V and 0 bases from J, with 14 bases in between. Germline CDR1 is MGHRA and CDR2 is YSYEKL. The CDR3 coding sequence is TGCGCCAGCAGCCAAGAGGGGGCGGGTACCCCTAACTATGGCTACACCTTC. It codes for CASSQEGAGTPNYGYTF.

V and J are TRBV30 and TRBJ1-5; no clear D. CDR1 and CDR2 from the germline V gene are GTSNPN and SVGIG (reference sequence). The germline V and J ends were trimmed by 0 bases and 3 bases, with 6 bases remaining between them. The CDR3 has 13 amino acids. The CDR3 DNA reads as TGTGCCTGGAGTGTACTTCACAATCAGCCCCAGCATTTT. Translated: CAWSVLHNQPQHF.

This clone was observed a few times. The V gene is TRBV18, the J gene TRBJ2-7, with 7 bases lining up with TRBD1. V shed 3 bases and J 1 base; nucleotides not matched to a gene: 3. CDR1 is KGHSH and CDR2 is LQKENI in the germline V gene. This CDR3 has 14 residues. CDR3 DNA: TGTGCCAGCTCACCCTCGACAGGGTCCTACGAGCAGTACTTC. Encoded protein: CASSPSTGSYEQYF. Filled out from reference TRBV18 and TRBJ2-7, the complete variable domain reads NAGVMQNPRHLVRRRGQEARLRCSPMKGHSHVYWYRQLPEEGLKFMVYLQKENIIDESGMPKERFSAEFPKEGPSILRIQQVVRGDSAAYFCASSPSTGSYEQYFGPGTRLTVT.

The chain couples TRBV5-1 to TRBJ2-3, with D possibly matching TRBD1 (6 bases). The CDR3 contains 15 residues. Germline CDR1 SGHRS, CDR2 YFSETQ. The V end lost 5 bases, the J end lost 1 base, and 14 bases lay between the germline ends. As DNA, the CDR3 is TGCGCCAGCAGTTCGGCACAGGGAGGCACAGATACGCAGTATTTT. This sequence encodes CASSSAQGGTDTQYF.

This clone occurred a few times. The chain links TRBV2 to TRBJ2-1; D is possibly TRBD2 (5 bases). The germline V gene encodes CDR1 SNHLY and CDR2 FYNNEI. V lost 8 bases, J lost 6 bases, and 14 bases lay in between. The CDR3 spans 13 residues. The chain's CDR3 is CASAASPGNEQFF. The CDR3 nucleotides are TGTGCCAGCGCGGCTAGCCCGGGCAATGAGCAGTTCTTC.

This clone was counted once. This chain uses TRBV20-1 with TRBJ2-5; D perhaps matches TRBD2 (5 bases). The CDR3 has 11 amino acids. Germline V gene lookup returns CDR1 DFQATT and CDR2 SNEGSKA (reference sequence). The CDR3 loop reads CSGEKGETQYF. The DNA of the CDR3 is TGCAGCGGGGAAAAAGGGGAGACCCAGTACTTC.